A selection of T cell receptor beta chains follows, all from one sample in a study of T cell responses to AZD1222 COVID-19 vaccine. This table comes from immunoSEQ multiplex PCR, and its TCRdb copy is limited to in-frame clones, with some not included. Altogether about 170,000 clones are present, 80% to 90% being singletons, with the ten largest covering around 6.9%. The sample consisted of peripheral blood, taken on day 0 of AZD1222 vaccination. These receptors all come from an adult in good health. Both conserved end residues are part of each CDR3. D genes are given only for firm matches. Some rows have no size entry. The others give once, few or many, or a class for an expanded clone.

j_gene: TRBJ1-5
abundance: .
v_gene: TRBV15
d_gene: TRBD1
len: 17
CDR3nt: TGTGCCACCAGCAGGCGACCTCTGGACAGGGTTAATCAGCCCCAGCATTTT
CDR3aa: CATSRRPLDRVNQPQHF

j_gene: TRBJ1-3
abundance: .
v_gene: TRBV2
d_gene: TRBD1
len: 20
CDR3nt: TGTGCCAGCAGTAACCGACCGGGACAGGATGGTTTGGGGTCTGGAAACACCATATATTTT
CDR3aa: CASSNRPGQDGLGSGNTIYF

j_gene: TRBJ1-6
abundance: .
v_gene: TRBV19
d_gene: TRBD1
len: 17
CDR3nt: TGTGCCAGTAGTGAAGGGGGCCTATACTCCTATAATTCACCCCTCCACTTT
CDR3aa: CASSEGGLYSYNSPLHF

j_gene: TRBJ2-1
abundance: once
v_gene: TRBV9
d_gene: .
len: 14
CDR3nt: TGTGCCAGCAGCCCCGAGGACCTCTACAATGAGCAGTTCTTC
CDR3aa: CASSPEDLYNEQFF

j_gene: TRBJ2-2
abundance: .
v_gene: TRBV5-1
d_gene: .
len: 17
CDR3nt: TGCGCCAGCAGCCCAACTCCTCGTGGAAGTTCGCCCGGGGAGCTGTTTTTT
CDR3aa: CASSPTPRGSSPGELFF

j_gene: TRBJ1-2
abundance: .
v_gene: TRBV3-1/TRBV3-2
d_gene: .
len: 12
CDR3nt: TGTGCCAGCAGCCAGGGTGACTATGGCTACACCTTC
CDR3aa: CASSQGDYGYTF

j_gene: TRBJ1-5
abundance: .
v_gene: TRBV5-1
d_gene: .
len: 13
CDR3nt: TGCGCCAGCAGCTTGGGGGACAATCAGCCCCAGCATTTT
CDR3aa: CASSLGDNQPQHF

j_gene: TRBJ2-7
abundance: .
v_gene: TRBV2
d_gene: .
len: 15
CDR3nt: TGTGCCAGCAGCCGACCGTCTGGGACCAACTACGAGCAGTACTTC
CDR3aa: CASSRPSGTNYEQYF

j_gene: TRBJ2-5
abundance: .
v_gene: TRBV2
d_gene: TRBD2
len: 14
CDR3nt: TGTGCCACCAGCCAGCGGGGGGGCCGAGAGACCCAGTACTTC
CDR3aa: CATSQRGGRETQYF

j_gene: TRBJ1-3
abundance: .
v_gene: TRBV6-5
d_gene: .
len: 14
CDR3nt: TGTGCCAGCAGTCCCTCGGGAGCTAGAAACACCATATATTTT
CDR3aa: CASSPSGARNTIYF

j_gene: TRBJ2-2
abundance: .
v_gene: TRBV7-2
d_gene: .
len: 16
CDR3nt: TGTGCCAGCAGCTTAGCAGGCACTTCGAACACCGGGGAGCTGTTTTTT
CDR3aa: CASSLAGTSNTGELFF

j_gene: TRBJ2-2
abundance: .
v_gene: TRBV6-5
d_gene: .
len: 14
CDR3nt: TGTGCCAGCATAGGGTTAAGGGTCACCGGGGAGCTGTTTTTT
CDR3aa: CASIGLRVTGELFF

j_gene: TRBJ2-4
abundance: .
v_gene: TRBV4-2
d_gene: TRBD2
len: 17
CDR3nt: TGTGCCAGCCGACTAGCGGGGGGCGCAAAAGCCAAAAACATTCAGTACTTC
CDR3aa: CASRLAGGAKAKNIQYF

j_gene: TRBJ1-4
abundance: once
v_gene: TRBV6-5
d_gene: .
len: 13
CDR3nt: TGTGCCAGCAGTTCGGAGGTGAATGAAAAACTGTTTTTT
CDR3aa: CASSSEVNEKLFF

j_gene: TRBJ2-2
abundance: .
v_gene: TRBV7-3
d_gene: TRBD1
len: 15
CDR3nt: TGTGCCAGCAGCCCGGACAGGGCGGTAACCGGGGAGCTGTTTTTT
CDR3aa: CASSPDRAVTGELFF

j_gene: TRBJ1-6
abundance: .
v_gene: TRBV5-1
d_gene: .
len: 14
CDR3nt: TGCGCCAGCAGAAACACAGACCATAATTCACCCCTCCACTTT
CDR3aa: CASRNTDHNSPLHF

j_gene: TRBJ2-7
abundance: .
v_gene: TRBV6-5
d_gene: .
len: 13
CDR3nt: TGTGCCAGCAGTCCCGGCGGACCCTACGAGCAGTACTTC
CDR3aa: CASSPGGPYEQYF

j_gene: TRBJ1-6
abundance: .
v_gene: TRBV5-1
d_gene: TRBD1
len: 16
CDR3nt: TGCGCCAGCAGCTTGGCAGGGGGCGACCTGAGTTCACCCCTCCACTTT
CDR3aa: CASSLAGGDLSSPLHF

j_gene: TRBJ2-3
abundance: .
v_gene: TRBV15
d_gene: .
len: 12
CDR3nt: TGTGCCACCAGCCCCCACGGGGATACGCAGTATTTT
CDR3aa: CATSPHGDTQYF

j_gene: TRBJ2-1
abundance: once
v_gene: TRBV5-4
d_gene: TRBD2
len: 17
CDR3nt: TGTGCCAGCAGTCTAGATGCCGGACTAGCGGGGGGAAATGAGCAGTTCTTC
CDR3aa: CASSLDAGLAGGNEQFF

j_gene: TRBJ2-5
abundance: .
v_gene: TRBV9
d_gene: .
len: 14
CDR3nt: TGTGCCAGCAGCGTAGGATCGTACCAAGAGACCCAGTACTTC
CDR3aa: CASSVGSYQETQYF

j_gene: TRBJ2-1
abundance: .
v_gene: TRBV18
d_gene: .
len: 14
CDR3nt: TGTGCCAGCTCACCCAACTGGTCCTACAATGAGCAGTTCTTC
CDR3aa: CASSPNWSYNEQFF

j_gene: TRBJ2-1
abundance: .
v_gene: TRBV9
d_gene: .
len: 13
CDR3nt: TGTGCCAGCAGCGTTTCGACAGTCAATGAGCAGTTCTTC
CDR3aa: CASSVSTVNEQFF

j_gene: TRBJ2-5
abundance: .
v_gene: TRBV11-1
d_gene: .
len: 13
CDR3nt: TGTGCCAGCAGCTTAGCGGGAACAGAGACCCAGTACTTC
CDR3aa: CASSLAGTETQYF

j_gene: TRBJ2-3
abundance: .
v_gene: TRBV7-3
d_gene: TRBD1
len: 16
CDR3nt: TGTGCCAGCAGCCCTACTCCGGGACAGCCCACAGATACGCAGTATTTT
CDR3aa: CASSPTPGQPTDTQYF

j_gene: TRBJ2-5
abundance: .
v_gene: TRBV19
d_gene: .
len: 14
CDR3nt: TGTGCCAGTAGTTGGGGAGCTTCAGCGGAGACCCAGTACTTC
CDR3aa: CASSWGASAETQYF

j_gene: TRBJ1-6
abundance: .
v_gene: TRBV3-1/TRBV3-2
d_gene: .
len: 16
CDR3nt: TGTGCCAGCAGCCAAGAGGATGTTCGCCGGGATTCACCCCTCCACTTT
CDR3aa: CASSQEDVRRDSPLHF